The count of the clone carrying this T cell receptor beta chain is one. The sample is drawn from a study of blood T cells in healthy people across ages. Through a sample-barcoded 5' primer and a J-beta primer mix, a second PCR was run for roughly 7 to 12 cycles. TCRdb used MiXCR to reprocess the 5' RACE reads, holding one entry per CDR3 protein. The table lists 950,000 to 1,200,000 distinct CDR3 sequences, roughly two fifths of them singletons, with approximately 14% in the top ten. CDR1 and CDR2 from the germline V gene are SGHDN and FVKESK. This CDR3 has 14 residues. The chain couples TRBV14 to TRBJ2-7, with unresolved D. The J call may be mistaken, given a closer DNA end match to TRBJ2-5. The TCR originated in a man younger than 30 in good health. The sample was blood. The CDR3 spells CASSVRRFLETQYF. In nucleotides, the CDR3 is TGTGCCAGCAGCGTACGGCGCTTCCTGGAGACCCAGTACTTC.